This TCR beta chain came from a study of ipilimumab plus nivolumab after autologous stem cell transplantation. Study summary: DLBCL patients had primary refractory or relapsed disease.

General study results and limits: TCR repertoire, Treg phenotype and gut microbiota reportedly support more study of this approach.

Patients got ipilimumab 1 mg/kg beginning 14 to 28 days post-transplant. Patients received nivolumab 3 mg/kg at weeks 1, 4, 7, 10, then fortnightly to week 26. As to this clone: Its antigen is as yet unknown.

Sequencing was performed with immunoSEQ multiplex PCR; in TCRdb, only in-frame clones are kept and a portion is missing. This table has over 80,000 clones, 75% to 85% appearing once. The receptor's source is a male donor with diffuse large B-cell lymphoma. Specimen: PBMCs, collected in a trial of ipilimumab plus nivolumab as post-transplant consolidation.

This CDR3 reads CASSRSGNEQFF. In DNA form, the CDR3 reads TGTGCCAGCAGCCGGAGCGGTAATGAGCAGTTCTTC. J is TRBJ2-1 and V is TRBV6-5, with a possible D match to TRBD2 (5 bases). V was cut by 6 bases and J by 7 bases, with 10 bases left in between. The CDR3 has 12 amino acids. Germline lookup yields CDR1 MNHEY and CDR2 SVGAGI.